The following is a T cell receptor beta chain sequence with its context. This PCR relied on a set of 60 Vbeta primers and 13 Jbeta primers. Method: immunoSEQ multiplex PCR; TCRdb's copy keeps in-frame clones and lacks some. The sample includes fewer than 200,000 clones, approximately 71% seen only once; the top ten take roughly 1.6%. The data derive from a study of cytomegalovirus exposure and HLA in healthy donors. Germline-derived CDR1 and CDR2 are SQVTM and ANQGSEA. The CDR3 spans 13 residues. V lost 3 bases to trimming and J lost 8 bases, with 16 bases between them. Sequences were obtained from PBMCs. The origin of this receptor is a girl aged 5 to 17 in good health and CMV-seronegative. The gene calls are TRBV29-1 and TRBJ1-2; D ambiguous. The CDR3: CSVDPQEIKGYTF. DNA for the CDR3: TGCAGCGTTGATCCCCAGGAAATTAAGGGCTACACCTTC.